This is a list of T cell receptor beta chains from one sample in a study of T-cell memory formation after mild COVID-19. TCRdb re-called the 5' RACE reads with MiXCR, one entry per CDR3 protein. The data hold about 270,000 distinct CDR3 sequences, with over 15% observed a single time. Sequencing was performed on PBMCs or a T cell subset sorted from them (not recorded which). These receptors originate from a man aged 18 to 29 who had mild COVID-19 (a few samples of this study predate the infection). Cell type and time point are not known. Both conserved end residues are part of each CDR3. A D gene is named only where the DNA matches it firmly. Only part of the rows carry a size: once, few, many, or a class if the clone is expanded.

V	D	size	J	CDR3	DNA
TRBV29-1	-	-	TRBJ2-5	CSVQGNKETQYF	TGCAGCGTGCAGGGGAATAAAGAGACCCAGTACTTC
TRBV5-5	-	-	TRBJ2-7	CASSLRRAYEQYF	TGTGCCAGCAGCCTGCGCAGGGCCTACGAGCAGTACTTC
TRBV4-2	-	few	TRBJ2-1	CASSPLGGLNEQFF	TGTGCCAGCAGCCCACTCGGGGGGCTGAATGAGCAGTTCTTC
TRBV27	-	few	TRBJ1-1	CASSRGGRGDTEAFF	TGTGCCAGCAGTCGAGGGGGACGGGGGGACACTGAAGCTTTCTTT
TRBV6-6	TRBD1	-	TRBJ1-4	CASKTGDGEKLFF	TGTGCCAGCAAAACAGGGGATGGTGAAAAACTGTTTTTT
TRBV7-2	TRBD2	many	TRBJ2-5	CASSPTSGQETQYF	TGTGCCAGCAGCCCGACTAGCGGCCAAGAGACCCAGTACTTC
TRBV7-2	-	-	TRBJ2-5	CASRFQLETQYF	TGTGCCAGCAGATTCCAACTGGAGACCCAGTACTTC
TRBV18	-	-	TRBJ1-2	CASSPPETDLWGYTF	TGTGCCAGCTCACCACCGGAGACGGATTTATGGGGCTACACCTTC
TRBV12-3/TRBV12-4	-	few	TRBJ2-6	CASSLGVAGANVLTF	TGTGCCAGCAGTTTAGGTGTAGCTGGGGCCAACGTCCTGACTTTC
TRBV4-2	TRBD1	-	TRBJ1-1	CASSQDGQGDTEAFF	TGTGCCAGCAGCCAAGACGGACAGGGTGACACTGAAGCTTTCTTT
TRBV12-3/TRBV12-4	-	-	TRBJ2-2	CASRGDEGTNTGELFF	TGTGCCAGCAGGGGGGATGAGGGTACGAACACCGGGGAGCTGTTTTTT
TRBV6-2/TRBV6-3	-	-	TRBJ1-3	CASRVSTGQPGNTIYF	TGTGCCAGCAGAGTATCGACCGGGCAGCCTGGAAACACCATATATTTT
TRBV4-3	-	-	TRBJ2-3	CASSQVQGFGTDTQYF	TGCGCCAGCAGCCAAGTGCAGGGGTTCGGCACAGATACGCAGTATTTT
TRBV7-2	-	once	TRBJ1-6	CASSSRQGRNSPLHF	TGTGCCAGCAGCTCCCGCCAGGGGAGGAATTCACCCCTCCACTTT
TRBV7-2	TRBD2	many	TRBJ2-3	CASSRGTPGGTQYF	TGTGCCAGCAGCCGCGGGACCCCGGGGGGTACGCAGTATTTT
TRBV9	-	-	TRBJ2-1	CASSARPISSYNEQFF	TGTGCCAGCAGCGCTCGTCCTATATCCTCCTACAATGAGCAGTTCTTC
TRBV4-1	-	-	TRBJ2-1	CASSQEHQNSYNEQFF	TGCGCCAGCAGCCAAGAACACCAGAACTCCTACAATGAGCAGTTCTTC
TRBV23-1	-	many	TRBJ2-1	CASSQSRPGSDEQFF	TGCGCCAGCAGTCAATCGAGGCCAGGTTCCGACGAGCAGTTCTTC
TRBV27	-	-	TRBJ2-2	CASSQRTYGTGELFF	TGTGCCAGCAGCCAAAGGACTTACGGCACCGGGGAGCTGTTTTTT
TRBV4-3	-	-	TRBJ2-1	CASSQAFGSSYNEQFF	TGCGCCAGCAGCCAAGCCTTCGGTAGCTCCTACAATGAGCAGTTCTTC
TRBV7-6	TRBD1	-	TRBJ1-2	CASSSVRDRVYYGYTF	TGTGCCAGCAGCTCAGTACGCGACAGGGTATACTATGGCTACACCTTC
TRBV4-1	-	-	TRBJ2-1	CASSFTSYNEQFF	TGCGCCAGCAGCTTCACCTCCTACAATGAGCAGTTCTTC
TRBV3-1	-	many	TRBJ2-3	CASSLISGEDTQYF	TGTGCCAGCAGTTTGATATCCGGGGAGGATACGCAGTATTTT
TRBV6-1	TRBD1	-	TRBJ2-1	CASNDLPGTGSYNEQFF	TGTGCCAGCAATGACCTCCCCGGGACAGGGTCCTACAATGAGCAGTTCTTC
TRBV7-9	-	-	TRBJ2-1	CASSLGWDQFVDEQFF	TGTGCCAGCAGCTTAGGTTGGGACCAGTTCGTCGATGAGCAGTTCTTC
TRBV9	-	-	TRBJ2-7	CASSTRDDEQYF	TGTGCCAGCAGCACCCGGGACGACGAGCAGTACTTC
TRBV6-5	TRBD1	many	TRBJ1-2	CASSYMGDSRGGYTF	TGTGCCAGCAGTTACATGGGGGACAGTCGGGGAGGCTACACCTTC
TRBV7-9	-	-	TRBJ1-5	CASSSGQTSNQPQHF	TGTGCCAGCAGCTCAGGACAAACTAGCAATCAGCCCCAGCATTTT
TRBV4-2	TRBD2	many	TRBJ2-6	CASSQEAGAGANVLTF	TGTGCCAGCAGCCAAGAAGCGGGGGCTGGGGCCAACGTCCTGACTTTC
TRBV24-1	-	-	TRBJ2-3	CATSDSNPHLIRDGFTDTQYF	TGTGCCACCAGTGATTCTAACCCTCACTTAATCCGGGACGGGTTCACAGATACGCAGTATTTT
TRBV4-3	-	few	TRBJ2-4	CASSQDGGPRARDIQYF	TGCGCCAGCAGCCAAGATGGGGGGCCCAGGGCGAGGGACATTCAGTACTTC